Each of the 30 T cell receptor beta chains below was sequenced from the same sample in a study of regulatory T cells in long-lasting Graves disease. iRepertoire HTBI primers and Arm-PCR of CDR3 regions built TCR beta libraries. TCRdb fed the multiplex PCR reads into MiXCR, producing one record per CDR3 protein. The table lists over 450,000 distinct CDR3 sequences, around 12% of them singletons. Time point reported: newly diagnosed GD, antithyroid drugs for less than 3 months. Scientists built the TCR library using RNA that was extracted from PBMCs. The same data also went into a second study, on T cells in Graves' hyperthyroidism and ophthalmopathy.

Sequencing was performed on peripheral blood mononuclear cells (PBMCs), taken at new diagnosis, from a patient treated with antithyroid drugs. These TCRs come from a woman aged 25 to 39 with Graves disease.

This clonotype was detected ten times or more. The chain recombines TRBV2 with TRBJ1-1; D remains unclear. V lost 5 bases, J lost 0 bases, and 4 bases lay in between. CDR1 and CDR2 (germline): SNHLY, FYNNEI. The CDR3 runs 12 residues. CDR3 region: CASSQMNTEAFF. The CDR3 nucleotides are TGTGCCAGCAGTCAGATGAACACTGAAGCTTTCTTT.

This clonotype was counted a few times. This chain links TRBV28 with TRBJ1-4; 8 nucleotides line up with TRBD1. V was pared by 8 bases and J by 7 bases, with 12 bases of the junction left unmatched. The germline V gene encodes CDR1 MDHEN and CDR2 SYDVKM. This CDR3 spans 15 amino acids. CDR3 protein: CASGQETGAFEKLFF. The CDR3 DNA sequence: TGTGCCAGCGGGCAGGAGACAGGGGCCTTTGAAAAACTGTTTTTT.

This clonotype was seen ten or more times. This chain joins TRBV20-1 and TRBJ1-2; 7 positions agree with TRBD1. The CDR3 extends over 16 amino acids. Unmatched junction bases numbered 15, after V lost 0 bases and J lost 8 bases. Germline CDR1 reads DFQATT; CDR2 reads SNEGSKA (reference sequence). CDR3 nucleotide sequence: TGCAGTGCTAGAGATAATAGGGGGCTTCCCTCTCTGGGCTACACCTTC. Encoded protein: CSARDNRGLPSLGYTF.

The sample holds a few counts of this clonotype. Here the CDR3 reads CASSLTGTGNNSPLHF. Here the CDR3 DNA reads TGTGCCAGCAGCCTAACCGGGACAGGGAATAATTCACCCCTCCACTTT. The chain employs TRBV16 and TRBJ1-6; 9 bases match TRBD1. Germline V gene data show CDR1 as KGHSY and CDR2 as FQNENV. This CDR3 spans 16 amino acids. The junction had 6 bases not matched to a gene; V was cut back by 4 bases and J by 5 bases.

In this sample, this clonotype turned up many times. This chain uses TRBV28 with TRBJ2-7; TRBD1 matches 8 bases. The CDR3 totals 15 residues. Germline values: CDR1 MDHEN, CDR2 SYDVKM. V was clipped by 5 bases and J by 2 bases; unmatched bases: 8. CDR3 sequence: CASSDRDRMTYEQYF. CDR3 in DNA: TGTGCCAGCAGTGACCGGGACAGGATGACCTACGAGCAGTACTTC.

CDR3 residues: CASIPPGVQGPEMNTEAFF. The DNA of the CDR3 is TGTGCCAGCATACCCCCCGGGGTGCAGGGTCCTGAGATGAACACTGAAGCTTTCTTT. The rearrangement links TRBV12-3 or TRBV12-4 to TRBJ1-1; the D gene is possibly TRBD1 (5 bases). CDR3 length: 19 amino acids. Trimming shortened V by 7 bases and J by 0 bases, and 27 bases separated the two germline ends.

This clonotype was counted ten times or more. V gene TRBV5-1 combines with J gene TRBJ1-3, with a weak D call TRBD1 (5 bases). The CDR3 extends over 15 amino acids. V gave up 0 bases and J gave up 12 bases, with 19 bases separating them. The germline V gene encodes CDR1 SGHRS and CDR2 YFSETQ. CDR3 in DNA: TGCGCCAGCAGCTTGGAAAGGGCAGGGAGAGGCATCATATATTTT. As protein: CASSLERAGRGIIYF. Supplemented by reference TRBV5-1 and TRBJ1-3, the full variable domain reads KAGVTQTPRYLIKTRGQQVTLSCSPISGHRSVSWYQQTPGQGLQFLFEYFSETQRNKGNFPGRFSGRQFSNSRSEMNVSTLELGDSALYLCASSLERAGRGIIYFGEGSWLTVV.

This clonotype was seen ten or more times. This chain links TRBV12-3 or TRBV12-4 with TRBJ2-7; TRBD2 agrees at 8 bases. Trimming took 6 bases from V and 3 from J; bases not matched to a gene: 4. This CDR3 is built from 13 residues. The CDR3 DNA reads as TGTGCCAGCAGCATAGCGGGATACTACGAGCAGTACTTC. Amino acids: CASSIAGYYEQYF.

The J gene is TRBJ1-5, the V gene TRBV19; 7 nucleotides match TRBD1. The CDR3 extends over 16 amino acids. J lost 2 bases, V lost 5 bases, and 9 bases had no gene match. The germline CDR1 and CDR2 sequences are LNHDA and SQIVND (reference sequence). CDR3 loop: CASSPPPGQRNQPQHF. The CDR3 DNA is TGTGCCAGTAGTCCCCCTCCGGGACAGCGCAATCAGCCCCAGCATTTT.

This clonotype was recorded a few times. The V gene is TRBV6-9, the J gene TRBJ1-5; D might be TRBD1 (6 bases). The CDR3 is 14 amino acids. Per the germline V gene, CDR1 is MNHGY and CDR2 is SVAAGI. The V end lost 3 bases, the J end lost 5 bases, and 11 bases lay between the germline ends. The CDR3 DNA is TGTGCCAGCAGTTACCGCAGGGGTCATCAGCCCCAGCATTTT. It translates to CASSYRRGHQPQHF.

The rearrangement links TRBV28 to TRBJ2-7, with 14 bases matching TRBD2. The CDR3 loop spans 14 amino acids. Germline V gene lookup returns CDR1 MDHEN and CDR2 SYDVKM. With V trimmed by 5 bases and J by 5 bases, 2 bases remained unmatched. CDR3 sequence (DNA): TGTGCCAGCAGTACGGGACTAGCGGGAGACGAGCAGTACTTC. Residues: CASSTGLAGDEQYF. The full variable domain, its missing parts supplied by reference TRBV28 and TRBJ2-7, is DVKVTQSSRYLVKRTGEKVFLECVQDMDHENMFWYRQDPGLGLRLIYFSYDVKMKEKGDIPEGYSVSREKKERFSLILESASTNQTSMYLCASSTGLAGDEQYFGPGTRLTVT.

This clonotype was observed at least ten times. A junction end diverges from the germline sequence, so it may reflect a read error. The chain carries TRBV7-7 and TRBJ2-2; D ambiguous. This CDR3 has 13 residues. CDR1 and CDR2 (germline): SSHAT, FNYEAQ (reference sequence). The CDR3 nucleotides are TGTGCTAGCAGCCCATACAACACCGGGGAGCTGTTTTTT. This translates into CASSPYNTGELFF.

The chain recombines TRBV14 with TRBJ2-7; D uncertain. The CDR3 sequence is 15 residues long. The V end was cut by 0 bases, the J end by 3 bases, with 12 bases between. The germline gives CDR1 SGHDN, CDR2 FVKESK. The CDR3 loop reads CASSQERGLGYEQYF. CDR3 DNA sequence: TGTGCCAGCAGCCAAGAAAGAGGCCTAGGCTACGAGCAGTACTTC.

This chain links TRBV20-1 with TRBJ1-5, with D tentatively TRBD1 (6 bases). Trimming took off 0 bases at V and 7 bases at J, with 13 bases between the two ends. Germline CDR1 DFQATT, CDR2 SNEGSKA (reference sequence). The CDR3 is 14 amino acids. CDR3 region: CSARDQQGRQPQHF. CDR3 nucleotides: TGCAGTGCTAGAGACCAACAGGGCAGGCAGCCCCAGCATTTT.

Many counts were recorded for this clonotype. V gene TRBV18 combines with J gene TRBJ2-1; 7 nucleotides agree with TRBD2. This CDR3 is 14 amino acids long. After removal of 6 bases from V and 4 bases from J, the junction contained 6 bases not matched to a gene. Germline V gives CDR1 KGHSH, CDR2 LQKENI. CDR3 in amino acids: CASSGTIGYNEQFF. Written as DNA, the CDR3 is TGTGCCAGCTCCGGGACTATTGGGTACAATGAGCAGTTCTTC.

This clonotype came up a few times. The CDR3 coding sequence is TGCAGCGTTGAACCGGGACTCCATGTGGATACGCAGTATTTT. This gives the protein CSVEPGLHVDTQYF. V gene TRBV29-1 combines with J gene TRBJ2-3, with D perhaps TRBD2 (6 bases). V was clipped by 2 bases and J by 6 bases, with 15 bases between them. This CDR3 region has 14 residues. Germline V gene lookup returns CDR1 SQVTM and CDR2 ANQGSEA.

This clonotype was seen a handful of times. The J gene is TRBJ1-2, the V gene TRBV6-5; no firm D call. Trimming took 0 bases from V and 0 from J, leaving 5 bases between them. Germline lookup yields CDR1 MNHEY and CDR2 SVGAGI. The CDR3 totals 14 residues. The CDR3 nucleotides are TGTGCCAGCAGTTACTCGAGTTCTAACTATGGCTACACCTTC. Protein product: CASSYSSSNYGYTF.

This clonotype has ten or more counts. The chain is built from TRBV4-1 and TRBJ2-3, with TRBD2 as a possible D gene (6 bases). The germline V and J ends were trimmed by 1 base and 2 bases, with 13 bases remaining between them. This CDR3 comprises 16 residues. Germline CDR1 is MGHRA and CDR2 is YSYEKL. In nucleotides, the CDR3 is TGCGCCAGCAGCCAAGTTGGCGGGATAACCACAGATACGCAGTATTTT. Translating it yields CASSQVGGITTDTQYF.

This clonotype was found many times. The chain combines TRBV10-3 with TRBJ1-1; unclear D gene. Germline V CDR1 and CDR2: ENHRY, SYGVKD. V was cut by 6 bases and J by 2 bases, with 7 bases left in between. The length of the CDR3 is 12 residues. The chain's CDR3 is CAIRGSNTEAFF. The CDR3 DNA reads TGTGCCATCAGAGGATCAAACACTGAAGCTTTCTTT.

This clonotype occurred many times. The DNA for the CDR3 is TGTGCCAGCAGGAGTACAGGGAATCAGCCCCAGCATTTT. It specifies CASRSTGNQPQHF. J is TRBJ1-5 and V is TRBV6-1; tentative D call: TRBD1 (6 bases). Germline CDR1 MNHNS, CDR2 SASEGT. Trimming pared 6 bases from V and 4 bases from J, leaving 10 bases between. This CDR3 is 13 amino acids long.

This clonotype was counted ten times or more. This chain uses TRBV7-8 with TRBJ2-3; 9 bases align to TRBD2. V was clipped by 4 bases and J by 5 bases; unmatched bases: 13. The V gene's germline CDR1 is SGHVS and CDR2 FQNEAQ. This CDR3 region has 17 residues. CDR3 nucleotide sequence: TGTGCCAGCAGCTCGTATATAGCGGGAGATGGAAGAGATACGCAGTATTTT. Translating gives CASSSYIAGDGRDTQYF.

This clonotype was detected many times. This chain connects TRBV7-9 to TRBJ1-4, with 7 positions matching TRBD1. V was clipped by 5 bases and J by 7 bases; unmatched bases: 7. This CDR3 is built from 14 residues. Germline-derived CDR1 and CDR2 are SEHNR and FQNEAQ (reference sequence). In nucleotides, the CDR3 is TGTGCCAGCAGCCCACAGGGGTTAGGTGAAAAACTGTTTTTT. Translation: CASSPQGLGEKLFF.

This clonotype was recorded at least ten times. The V call is TRBV19, the J call TRBJ1-2, with D unclear. This CDR3 is 14 amino acids long. Germline assignment: CDR1 LNHDA and CDR2 SQIVND (reference sequence). V lost 4 bases, J lost 7 bases, and 16 bases lay in between. CDR3 protein: CASSSGSIVFGYTF. CDR3 sequence (DNA): TGTGCCAGTAGTAGTGGCAGTATAGTATTTGGCTACACCTTC.

The V and J genes are TRBV6-2 or TRBV6-3 and TRBJ1-2, with 10 bases lining up with TRBD1. With 0 bases clipped from V and 4 bases from J, the junction kept 2 bases outside the gene matches. This CDR3 has 15 residues. Looked up from germline, CDR1 is MNHEY and CDR2 is SVGEGT. CDR3 nucleotides: TGTGCCAGCAGTTACTCGGGACAGGGGACCTATGGCTACACCTTC. Protein sequence: CASSYSGQGTYGYTF.

The rearrangement joins TRBV7-9 to TRBJ2-1; 9 bases agree with TRBD2. Looked up from germline, CDR1 is SEHNR and CDR2 is FQNEAQ (reference sequence). Trimming at V came to 5 bases and at J to 9 bases, leaving 8 bases not matched to a gene. The CDR3 loop spans 14 amino acids. CDR3 DNA: TGTGCCAGCAGCGCCGGGACTAGCCTCGGTGAGCAGTTCTTC. Its protein is CASSAGTSLGEQFF. Based on the CDR3 plus reference TRBV7-9 and TRBJ2-1, the full variable domain is DTGVSQNPRHKITKRGQNVTFRCDPISEHNRLYWYRQTLGQGPEFLTYFQNEAQLEKSRLLSDRFSAERPKGSFSTLEIQRTEQGDSAMYLCASSAGTSLGEQFFGPGTRLTVL.

This clonotype was counted at least ten times. The rearrangement links TRBV7-9 to TRBJ2-3, with TRBD2 matching over 11 bases. V dropped 1 base and J dropped 1; count of bases not matched to a gene: 7. The CDR3 runs to 18 residues. Germline V gene sequence: CDR1 SEHNR, CDR2 FQNEAQ (reference sequence). The CDR3 sequence is CASSLVAGGPTGTDTQYF. For the CDR3, the DNA is TGTGCCAGCAGCTTAGTAGCGGGAGGGCCTACAGGCACAGATACGCAGTATTTT.

V is TRBV5-6 and J is TRBJ2-7, with TRBD2 identical over 11 bases. The CDR3 is made up of 16 amino acids. Trimming took 4 bases from V and 2 from J; bases not matched to a gene: 8. The germline V gene has CDR1 SGHDT and CDR2 YYEEEE. CDR3 amino acids: CASSIIGTSGTYEQYF. The CDR3 coding sequence is TGTGCCAGCAGCATCATCGGGACTAGCGGTACCTACGAGCAGTACTTC.

This clonotype was detected many times. The CDR3 nucleotides read TGCAGTGCTAGAGATAAGGGAAGATATAGCAATCAGCCCCAGCATTTT. Amino acids: CSARDKGRYSNQPQHF. This chain joins TRBV20-1 and TRBJ1-5; D remains ambiguous. The V and J ends lost 0 bases and 0 bases respectively, with 12 bases between them. CDR1 is DFQATT, CDR2 SNEGSKA, per germline (reference sequence). The length of the CDR3 is 16 residues.

This clonotype occurred a few times. This chain connects TRBV6-5 to TRBJ1-5; D gene unclear. Germline CDR1 reads MNHEY; CDR2 reads SVGAGI. The germline V and J ends were trimmed by 3 bases and 6 bases, with 12 bases remaining between them. This CDR3 contains 14 residues. The CDR3 region is CASSYMRAGQPQHF. CDR3 sequence (DNA): TGTGCCAGCAGTTATATGAGGGCTGGTCAGCCCCAGCATTTT.

The rearrangement links TRBV9 to TRBJ2-1; TRBD2 agrees at 10 bases. The ends lost 4 bases at V and 9 bases at J; junction bases unmatched: 10. CDR1 is SGDLS, CDR2 YYNGEE, per germline. This CDR3 has 15 amino acids. The CDR3 loop is CASSLDLWTSGEQFF. The CDR3 DNA is TGTGCCAGCAGCTTGGACCTCTGGACTAGCGGTGAGCAGTTCTTC.